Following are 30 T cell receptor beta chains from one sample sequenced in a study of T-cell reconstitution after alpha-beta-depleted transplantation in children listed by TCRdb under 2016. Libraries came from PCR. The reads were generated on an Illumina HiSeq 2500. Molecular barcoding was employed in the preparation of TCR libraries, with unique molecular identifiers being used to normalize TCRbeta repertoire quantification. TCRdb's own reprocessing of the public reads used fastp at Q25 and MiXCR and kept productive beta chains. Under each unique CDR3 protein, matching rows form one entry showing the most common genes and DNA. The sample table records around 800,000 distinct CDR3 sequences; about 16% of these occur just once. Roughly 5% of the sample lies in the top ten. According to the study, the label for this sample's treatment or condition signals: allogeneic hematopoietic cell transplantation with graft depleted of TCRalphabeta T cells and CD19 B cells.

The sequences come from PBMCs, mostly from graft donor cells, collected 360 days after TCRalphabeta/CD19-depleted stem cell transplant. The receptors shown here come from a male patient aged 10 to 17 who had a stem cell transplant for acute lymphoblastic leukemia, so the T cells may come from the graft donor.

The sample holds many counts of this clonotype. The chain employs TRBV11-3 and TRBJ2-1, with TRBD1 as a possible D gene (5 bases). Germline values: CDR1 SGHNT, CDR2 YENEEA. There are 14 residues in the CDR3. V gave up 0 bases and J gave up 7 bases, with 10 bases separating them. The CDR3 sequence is CASSLDPGLNEQFF. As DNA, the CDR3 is TGTGCCAGCAGCTTAGATCCAGGGTTGAATGAGCAGTTCTTC.

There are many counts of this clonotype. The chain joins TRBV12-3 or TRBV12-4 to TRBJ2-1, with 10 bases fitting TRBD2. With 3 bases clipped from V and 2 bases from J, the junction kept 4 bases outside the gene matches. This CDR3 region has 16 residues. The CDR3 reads CASSFGLAETYNEQFF. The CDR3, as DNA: TGTGCCAGCAGTTTCGGACTAGCGGAGACCTACAATGAGCAGTTCTTC.

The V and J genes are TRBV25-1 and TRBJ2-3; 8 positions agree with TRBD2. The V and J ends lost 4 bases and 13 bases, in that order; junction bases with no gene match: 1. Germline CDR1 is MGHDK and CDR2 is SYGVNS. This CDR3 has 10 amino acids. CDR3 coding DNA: TGTGCCAGCAGTGGACTAGCGAAGTATTTT. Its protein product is CASSGLAKYF.

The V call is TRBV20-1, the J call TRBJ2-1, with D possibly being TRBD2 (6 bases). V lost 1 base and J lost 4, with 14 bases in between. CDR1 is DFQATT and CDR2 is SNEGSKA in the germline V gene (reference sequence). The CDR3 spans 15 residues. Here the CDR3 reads CSARGWTTLYNEQFF. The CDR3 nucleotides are TGCAGTGCTAGAGGGTGGACTACCCTATACAATGAGCAGTTCTTC.

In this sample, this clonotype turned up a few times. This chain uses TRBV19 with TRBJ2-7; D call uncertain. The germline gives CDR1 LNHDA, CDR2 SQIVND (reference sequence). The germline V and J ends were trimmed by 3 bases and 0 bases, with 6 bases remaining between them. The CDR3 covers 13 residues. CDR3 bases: TGTGCCAGTAGTATTCTTAGCTCCTACGAGCAGTACTTC. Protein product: CASSILSSYEQYF. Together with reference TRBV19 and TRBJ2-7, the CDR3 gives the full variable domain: DGGITQSPKYLFRKEGQNVTLSCEQNLNHDAMYWYRQDPGQGLRLIYYSQIVNDFQKGDIAEGYSVSREKKESFPLTVTSAQKNPTAFYLCASSILSSYEQYFGPGTRLTVT.

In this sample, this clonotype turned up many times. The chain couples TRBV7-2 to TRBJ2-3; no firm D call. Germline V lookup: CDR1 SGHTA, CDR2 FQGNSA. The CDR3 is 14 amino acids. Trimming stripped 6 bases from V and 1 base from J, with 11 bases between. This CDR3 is CASRSRLGTDTQYF. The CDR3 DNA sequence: TGTGCCAGCAGAAGCAGGCTCGGCACAGATACGCAGTATTTT. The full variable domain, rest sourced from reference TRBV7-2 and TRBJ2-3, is GAGVSQSPSNKVTEKGKDVELRCDPISGHTALYWYRQSLGQGLEFLIYFQGNSAPDKSGLPSDRFSAERTGGSVSTLTIQRTQQEDSAVYLCASRSRLGTDTQYFGPGTRLTVL.

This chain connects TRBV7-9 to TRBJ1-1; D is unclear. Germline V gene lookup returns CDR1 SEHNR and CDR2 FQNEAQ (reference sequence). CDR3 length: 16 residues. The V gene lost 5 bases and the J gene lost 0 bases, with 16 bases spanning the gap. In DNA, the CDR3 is TGTGCCAGCAGCCCTCGACAAGCTAAGATGAACACTGAAGCTTTCTTT. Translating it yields CASSPRQAKMNTEAFF.

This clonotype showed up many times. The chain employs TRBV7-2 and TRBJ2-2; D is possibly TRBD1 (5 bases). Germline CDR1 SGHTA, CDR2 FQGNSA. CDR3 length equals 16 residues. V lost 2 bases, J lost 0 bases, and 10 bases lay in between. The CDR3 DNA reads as TGTGCCAGCAGCTTACAGGGCAGAACGAACACCGGGGAGCTGTTTTTT. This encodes CASSLQGRTNTGELFF.

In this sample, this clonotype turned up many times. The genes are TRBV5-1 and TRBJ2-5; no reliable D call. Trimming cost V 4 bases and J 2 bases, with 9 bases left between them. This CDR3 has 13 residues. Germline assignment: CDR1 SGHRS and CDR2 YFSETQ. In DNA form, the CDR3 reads TGCGCCAGCAGCGACGACAATCAAGAGACCCAGTACTTC. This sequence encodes CASSDDNQETQYF.

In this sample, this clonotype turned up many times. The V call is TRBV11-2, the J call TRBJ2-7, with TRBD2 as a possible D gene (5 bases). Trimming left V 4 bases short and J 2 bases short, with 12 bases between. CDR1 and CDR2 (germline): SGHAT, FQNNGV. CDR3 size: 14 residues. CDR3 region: CASSSLGAPYEQYF. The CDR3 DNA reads TGTGCCAGCAGCTCTCTGGGAGCCCCCTACGAGCAGTACTTC.

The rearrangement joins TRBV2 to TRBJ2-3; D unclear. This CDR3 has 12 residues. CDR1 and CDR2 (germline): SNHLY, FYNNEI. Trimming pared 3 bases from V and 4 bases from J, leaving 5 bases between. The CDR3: CASSEMADTQYF. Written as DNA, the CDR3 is TGTGCCAGCAGTGAGATGGCAGATACGCAGTATTTT.

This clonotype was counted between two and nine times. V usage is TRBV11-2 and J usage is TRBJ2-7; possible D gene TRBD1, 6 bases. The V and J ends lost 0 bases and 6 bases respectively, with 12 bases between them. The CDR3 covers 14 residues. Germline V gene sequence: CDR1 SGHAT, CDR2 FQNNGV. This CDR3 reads CASSLEAVGGEQYF. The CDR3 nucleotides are TGTGCCAGCAGCTTAGAAGCGGTAGGGGGCGAGCAGTACTTC.

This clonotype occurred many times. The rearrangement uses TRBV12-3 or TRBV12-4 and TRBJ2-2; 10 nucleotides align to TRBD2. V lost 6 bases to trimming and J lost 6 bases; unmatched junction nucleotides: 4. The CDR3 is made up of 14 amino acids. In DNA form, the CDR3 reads TGTGCCAGCAGAGGACTAGCGGTTGCCGGGGAGCTGTTTTTT. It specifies CASRGLAVAGELFF.

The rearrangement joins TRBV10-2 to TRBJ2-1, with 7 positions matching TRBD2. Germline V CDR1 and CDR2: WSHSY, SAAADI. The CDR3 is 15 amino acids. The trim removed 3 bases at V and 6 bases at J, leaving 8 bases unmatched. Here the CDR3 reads CASSEPRGLSNEQFF. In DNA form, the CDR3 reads TGCGCCAGCAGTGAACCGCGGGGACTAAGCAATGAGCAGTTCTTC.

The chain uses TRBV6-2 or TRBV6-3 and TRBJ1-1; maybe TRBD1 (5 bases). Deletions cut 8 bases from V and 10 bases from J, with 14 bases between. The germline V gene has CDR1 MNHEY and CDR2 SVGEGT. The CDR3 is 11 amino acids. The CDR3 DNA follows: TGTGCCAGCGGGGACGCACGAGGAGCTTTCTTT. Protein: CASGDARGAFF.

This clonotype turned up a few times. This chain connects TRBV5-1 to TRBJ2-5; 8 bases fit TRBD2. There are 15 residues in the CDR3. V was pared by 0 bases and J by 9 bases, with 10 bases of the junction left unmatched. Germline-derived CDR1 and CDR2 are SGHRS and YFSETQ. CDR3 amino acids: CASSLGASGPEPQYF. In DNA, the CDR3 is TGCGCCAGCAGCTTGGGGGCTAGCGGGCCTGAGCCCCAGTACTTC.

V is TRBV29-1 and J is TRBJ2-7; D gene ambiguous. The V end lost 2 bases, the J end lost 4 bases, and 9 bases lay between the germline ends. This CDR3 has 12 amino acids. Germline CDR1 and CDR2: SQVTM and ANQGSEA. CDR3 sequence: CSVETADYEQYF. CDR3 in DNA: TGCAGCGTTGAAACGGCGGATTACGAGCAGTACTTC.

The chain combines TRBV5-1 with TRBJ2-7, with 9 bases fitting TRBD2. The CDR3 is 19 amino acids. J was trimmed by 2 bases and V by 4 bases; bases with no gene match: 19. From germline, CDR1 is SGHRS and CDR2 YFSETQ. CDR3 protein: CASSHDVGHLAGEPYEQYF. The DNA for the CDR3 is TGCGCCAGCAGCCACGATGTGGGACACTTAGCGGGAGAACCCTACGAGCAGTACTTC. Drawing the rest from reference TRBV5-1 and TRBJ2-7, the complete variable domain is KAGVTQTPRYLIKTRGQQVTLSCSPISGHRSVSWYQQTPGQGLQFLFEYFSETQRNKGNFPGRFSGRQFSNSRSEMNVSTLELGDSALYLCASSHDVGHLAGEPYEQYFGPGTRLTVT.

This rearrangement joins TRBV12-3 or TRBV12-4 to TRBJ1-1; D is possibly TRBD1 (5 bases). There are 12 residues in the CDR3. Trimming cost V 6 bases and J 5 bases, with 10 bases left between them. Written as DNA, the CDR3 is TGTGCCAGCAGCAGGGAAGGGACTGAAGCTTTCTTT. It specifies CASSREGTEAFF.

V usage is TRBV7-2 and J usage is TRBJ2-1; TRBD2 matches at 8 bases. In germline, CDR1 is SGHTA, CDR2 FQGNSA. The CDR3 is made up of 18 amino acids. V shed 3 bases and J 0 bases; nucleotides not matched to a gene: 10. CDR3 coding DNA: TGTGCCAGCAGCTTCGCCTACGGTCTAGCGGGCTCCTACAATGAGCAGTTCTTC. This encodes CASSFAYGLAGSYNEQFF.

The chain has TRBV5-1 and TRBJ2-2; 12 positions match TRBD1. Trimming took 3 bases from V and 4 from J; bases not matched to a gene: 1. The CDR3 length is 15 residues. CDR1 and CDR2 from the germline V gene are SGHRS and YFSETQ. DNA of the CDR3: TGCGCCAGCAGCTGGGGACAGGGGGCCACCGGGGAGCTGTTTTTT. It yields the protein CASSWGQGATGELFF.

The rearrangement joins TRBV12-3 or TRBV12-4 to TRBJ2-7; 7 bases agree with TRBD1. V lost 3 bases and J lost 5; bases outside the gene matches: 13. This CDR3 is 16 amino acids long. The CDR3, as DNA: TGTGCCAGCAGTTTTTGGGTCGACAGGGTCCGCGACGAGCAGTACTTC. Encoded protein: CASSFWVDRVRDEQYF.

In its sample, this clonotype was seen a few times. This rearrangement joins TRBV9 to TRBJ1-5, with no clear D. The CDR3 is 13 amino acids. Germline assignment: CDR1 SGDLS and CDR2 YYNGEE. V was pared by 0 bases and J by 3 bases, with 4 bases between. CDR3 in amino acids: CASSVGNNQPQHF. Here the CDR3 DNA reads TGTGCCAGCAGCGTAGGGAACAATCAGCCCCAGCATTTT. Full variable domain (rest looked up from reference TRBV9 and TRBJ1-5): DSGVTQTPKHLITATGQRVTLRCSPRSGDLSVYWYQQSLDQGLQFLIQYYNGEERAKGNILERFSAQQFPDLHSELNLSSLELGDSALYFCASSVGNNQPQHFGDGTRLSIL.

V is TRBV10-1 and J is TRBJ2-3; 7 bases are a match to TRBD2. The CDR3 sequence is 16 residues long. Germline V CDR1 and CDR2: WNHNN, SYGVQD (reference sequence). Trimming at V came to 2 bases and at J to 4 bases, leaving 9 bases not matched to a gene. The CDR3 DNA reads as TGCGCCAGCAGTGAGGGGGTAGCGGGCGACGCAGATACGCAGTATTTT. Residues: CASSEGVAGDADTQYF.

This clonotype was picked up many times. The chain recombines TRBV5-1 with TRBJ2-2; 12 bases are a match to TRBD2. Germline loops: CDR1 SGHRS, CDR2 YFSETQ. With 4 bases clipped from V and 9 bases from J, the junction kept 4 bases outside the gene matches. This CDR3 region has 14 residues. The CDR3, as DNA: TGCGCCAGCAGCAGGGGACTAGCGGGCCGGGAGCTGTTTTTT. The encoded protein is CASSRGLAGRELFF.

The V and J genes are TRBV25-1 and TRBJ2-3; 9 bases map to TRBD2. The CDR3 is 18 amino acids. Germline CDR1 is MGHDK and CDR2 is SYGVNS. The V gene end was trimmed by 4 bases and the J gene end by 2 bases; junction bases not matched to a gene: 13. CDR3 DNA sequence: TGTGCCAGCAGTGGGGGACTAGCTTCCATCACCCCCACAGATACGCAGTATTTT. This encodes CASSGGLASITPTDTQYF.

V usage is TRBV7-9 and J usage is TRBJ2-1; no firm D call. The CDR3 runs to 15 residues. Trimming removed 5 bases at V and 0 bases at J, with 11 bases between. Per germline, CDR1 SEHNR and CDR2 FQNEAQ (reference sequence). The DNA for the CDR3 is TGTGCCAGCAGCACGCACACAAGCTCCTACAATGAGCAGTTCTTC. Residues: CASSTHTSSYNEQFF.

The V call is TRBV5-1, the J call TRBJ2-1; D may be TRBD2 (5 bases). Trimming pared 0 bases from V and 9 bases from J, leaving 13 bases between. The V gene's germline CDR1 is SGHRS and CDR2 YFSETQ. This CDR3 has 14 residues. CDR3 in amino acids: CASSLGLLGPEQFF. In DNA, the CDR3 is TGCGCCAGCAGCTTGGGACTACTAGGTCCTGAGCAGTTCTTC.

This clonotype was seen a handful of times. DNA for the CDR3: TGTGCCAGCAGACCAACAGGACACCAATCTGGAAACACCATATATTTT. As protein: CASRPTGHQSGNTIYF. The chain is built from TRBV28 and TRBJ1-3, with a weak D call TRBD1 (5 bases). Per the germline V gene, CDR1 is MDHEN and CDR2 is SYDVKM. The V gene lost 6 bases and the J gene lost 1 base, with 16 bases spanning the gap. CDR3 length: 16 residues.

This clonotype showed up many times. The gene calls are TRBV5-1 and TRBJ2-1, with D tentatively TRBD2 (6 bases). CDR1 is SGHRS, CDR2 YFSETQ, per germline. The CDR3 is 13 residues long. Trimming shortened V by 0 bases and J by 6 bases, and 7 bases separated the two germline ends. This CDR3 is CASSLAGSNEQFF. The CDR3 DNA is TGCGCCAGCAGCTTGGCCGGGAGCAATGAGCAGTTCTTC.